This T cell receptor beta chain was obtained from a study of blood T cell repertoires in COVID-19. There are 17 residues in the CDR3. Germline CDR1 is SGHVS and CDR2 is FQNEAQ. V shed 1 base, J shed 10 bases, and the junction held 14 bases outside the gene matches. This clone was detected a few times. The repertoire was sequenced with immunoSEQ multiplex PCR; TCRdb's copy has only in-frame clones and lacks some. The sample has a few hundred thousand clones, 80% to 90% seen once. The chain uses TRBV7-8 and TRBJ1-4; TRBD1 matches at 8 bases. The sequencing input was PBMCs or T cells enriched from blood (not recorded which). This receptor was identified in a man in his forties in a cohort exposed to, infected with or recovered from COVID-19 (not recorded which). The CDR3 bases are TGTGCCAGCAGCTTAGATCTCCCAGACAGGGGAGTCGGAAAACTGTTTTTT. This gives the protein CASSLDLPDRGVGKLFF.